This TCR beta chain was retrieved from a study of shared clonotypes between healthy human individuals. Study results and caveats: Naive subsets tended to show greater estimated richness than memory subsets.

The table lists this clone with a count of one. Antigen specificity is unknown. Authors' data handling: ImmunoSEQ sequences covered only the junction and lacked quality scores; filtering therefore differed. Clones were sequenced by immunoSEQ multiplex PCR, and TCRdb holds only the in-frame ones, with some missing. Clone size and V and J calls were adopted from that table, with D and trimming inferred from the DNA. Among roughly 570,000 clones listed, 95% to 98% were seen once. Terminally differentiated effector memory CD45RA+ cells were left out of the naive CD8 fraction, which was CD45RO-negative and positively selected for CCR7. The CDR3 is 15 amino acids. The V end was cut by 0 bases, the J end by 0 bases, with 9 bases between. Germline CDR1 is LNHNV and CDR2 is YYDKDF (reference sequence).

This clonotype originated in a man aged 25-40 years in good health. Specimen: naive CD8+ T cells sorted from blood. V usage is TRBV15 and J usage is TRBJ2-7; D is perhaps TRBD2 (6 bases). The CDR3 is CATSREEGFSYEQYF. CDR3 DNA: TGTGCCACCAGCAGAGAGGAGGGTTTCTCCTACGAGCAGTACTTC.